The 14 T cell receptor beta chains given below trace back to one sample, sequenced in a study of T cells in Graves' hyperthyroidism and ophthalmopathy. TCR beta CDR3 region amplification was performed from RNA transcripts. A set of HTBI primers served as the primers for a first-round RT-PCR of the TCR CDR3. In TCRdb, the multiplex PCR reads were re-called with MiXCR into one record per CDR3 protein. The data show some 440,000 distinct CDR3 sequences, 15% to 19% seen once. The sequencing sample was made of blood. The receptors shown here come from a woman under 30 with Graves' hyperthyroidism.

This clonotype was detected ten times or more. This rearrangement joins TRBV5-1 to TRBJ2-7; D may match TRBD1 or TRBD2 (5 bases each). There are 15 residues in the CDR3. Germline CDR1 reads SGHRS; CDR2 reads YFSETQ. The germline V and J ends were trimmed by 2 bases and 2 bases, with 14 bases remaining between them. The CDR3 loop is CASSLHPGGPYEQYF. The DNA of the CDR3 is TGCGCCAGCAGCTTACATCCTGGGGGTCCCTACGAGCAGTACTTC.

This clonotype was seen repeatedly, ten times or more. The V call is TRBV3-1, the J call TRBJ1-2, with no clear D. V was pared by 1 base and J by 4 bases, with 7 bases between. CDR1 is LGHDT, CDR2 YNNKEL, per germline (reference sequence). The CDR3 sequence is 13 residues long. CDR3 residues: CASSQGPVYGYTF. CDR3 sequence (DNA): TGTGCCAGCAGCCAAGGGCCCGTCTATGGCTACACCTTC.

This clonotype was seen many times. The chain couples TRBV5-1 to TRBJ2-1; possible D gene TRBD1, 5 bases. The CDR3 is made up of 14 amino acids. The V and J ends lost 5 bases and 5 bases respectively, with 14 bases between them. Looked up from germline, CDR1 is SGHRS and CDR2 is YFSETQ. In nucleotides, the CDR3 is TGCGCCAGCAGGGCCGTGGGGCCAAACAATGAGCAGTTCTTC. As protein: CASRAVGPNNEQFF.

This clonotype was observed many times. The CDR3 spells CASSLTGGPNTEAFF. As DNA, the CDR3 is TGTGCCAGCAGCTTGACAGGGGGTCCGAACACTGAAGCTTTCTTT. The chain employs TRBV5-4 and TRBJ1-1, with TRBD1 matching 8 bases. The CDR3 has 15 amino acids. The V segment lost 1 base and the J segment 1 base; nucleotides outside the gene matches: 3. Germline CDR1 is SGHNT and CDR2 is YYREEE (reference sequence).

V gene TRBV4-1 combines with J gene TRBJ1-4; the match to TRBD1 covers 11 bases. Losses at the gene ends were 3 bases for V and 11 bases for J; bases not matched to a gene: 5. The CDR3 is 14 amino acids. Germline CDR1 and CDR2: MGHRA and YSYEKL. CDR3 sequence reads: CASSQTGTGGKLFF. CDR3 sequence (DNA): TGCGCCAGCAGCCAGACCGGGACAGGGGGGAAACTGTTTTTT.

In regard to this clonotype: Since a much larger clone is just one base distant, this may be a read error. V and J are TRBV13 and TRBJ2-1, with TRBD2 as a possible D gene (6 bases). The ends were cut back, 2 bases at V and 5 bases at J, with 13 bases in the middle. This CDR3 is built from 15 residues. Germline loops: CDR1 PRHDT, CDR2 FYEKMQ (reference sequence). The CDR3 bases are TGTGCCAGCAGCTTAATGAGTAGCGGTCACAATGAGCAGTTCTTC. Residues: CASSLMSSGHNEQFF. The full variable domain, its missing parts supplied by reference TRBV13 and TRBJ2-1, is AAGVIQSPRHLIKEKRETATLKCYPIPRHDTVYWYQQGPGQDPQFLISFYEKMQSDKGSIPDRFSAQQFSDYHSELNMSSLELGDSALYFCASSLMSSGHNEQFFGPGTRLTVL.

Only a few counts were recorded for this clonotype. J is TRBJ2-3 and V is TRBV12-3 or TRBV12-4; 13 bases fit TRBD2. Losses at the gene ends were 5 bases for V and 2 bases for J; bases not matched to a gene: 4. The CDR3 runs to 16 residues. The CDR3 is CASSPTSGGATDTQYF. In DNA form, the CDR3 reads TGTGCCAGCAGTCCTACTAGCGGGGGGGCCACAGATACGCAGTATTTT.

The chain uses TRBV7-3 and TRBJ2-5, with D perhaps matching TRBD2 (6 bases). The V end was cut by 5 bases, the J end by 7 bases, with 14 bases between. The CDR3 runs to 13 residues. Germline CDR1 SGHTA, CDR2 FQGTGA. The CDR3 sequence: CASSPRVGGTQYF. CDR3 sequence (DNA): TGTGCCAGCAGCCCGAGGGTGGGGGGGACCCAGTACTTC.

This clonotype was detected ten times or more. V is TRBV7-3 and J is TRBJ2-1, with TRBD2 as a possible D gene (5 bases). Germline assignment: CDR1 SGHTA and CDR2 FQGTGA. Trimming took off 1 base at V and 8 bases at J, with 9 bases between the two ends. This CDR3 contains 13 residues. CDR3 in DNA: TGTGCCAGCAGCTTAATCGGGATGGATGAGCAGTTCTTC. Its translation is CASSLIGMDEQFF. Based on the CDR3 plus reference TRBV7-3 and TRBJ2-1, the full variable domain is GAGVSQTPSNKVTEKGKYVELRCDPISGHTALYWYRQSLGQGPEFLIYFQGTGAADDSGLPNDRFFAVRPEGSVSTLKIQRTERGDSAVYLCASSLIGMDEQFFGPGTRLTVL.

This clonotype was detected ten times or more. The chain is built from TRBV6-5 and TRBJ2-3; 9 bases are shared with TRBD1. The CDR3 runs 16 residues. CDR1 and CDR2 (germline): MNHEY, SVGAGI. V lost 1 base to trimming and J lost 4 bases; unmatched junction nucleotides: 6. CDR3 protein: CASSYLPGQGPDTQYF. The DNA of the CDR3 is TGTGCCAGCAGTTACTTGCCGGGACAGGGTCCAGATACGCAGTATTTT.

This clonotype has ten or more counts. In DNA form, the CDR3 reads TGTGCCACCAGTCGAACGCAGGGGGCGGTTCAGCCCCAGCATTTT. Translating it yields CATSRTQGAVQPQHF. The chain combines TRBV24-1 with TRBJ1-5, with TRBD1 identical over 8 bases. V trimming: 6 bases; J trimming: 6 bases; junction bases outside the gene matches: 9. In germline, CDR1 is KGHDR, CDR2 SFDVKD. The CDR3 extends over 15 amino acids.

In its sample, this clonotype was seen many times. This chain connects TRBV11-2 to TRBJ2-7, with D possibly being TRBD2 (6 bases). The CDR3 sequence is 18 residues long. Germline values: CDR1 SGHAT, CDR2 FQNNGV. V shed 4 bases and J shed 0 bases, with 22 bases lying between them. DNA for the CDR3: TGTGCCAGCAGCTCGAGCCCCCCCGATAGCGGATCCTCCTACGAGCAGTACTTC. Amino acids: CASSSSPPDSGSSYEQYF.

A single count supports this clonotype. This chain uses TRBV5-1 with TRBJ1-4; TRBD1 is a possible D gene (6 bases). Germline V gene data show CDR1 as SGHRS and CDR2 as YFSETQ. This CDR3 region has 14 residues. The germline V and J ends were trimmed by 4 bases and 5 bases, with 12 bases remaining between them. In DNA form, the CDR3 reads TGCGCCAGCAGCGGGGACACCTTCAATGAAAAACTGTTTTTT. This sequence encodes CASSGDTFNEKLFF.

This clonotype was seen many times. The J gene is TRBJ2-5, the V gene TRBV7-3, with 8 nucleotides matching TRBD1. This CDR3 contains 15 residues. Germline CDR1 is SGHTA and CDR2 is FQGTGA. V shed 4 bases and J 5 bases; nucleotides not matched to a gene: 9. Here the CDR3 reads CASSSFDRGRETQYF. The CDR3 region has the DNA TGTGCCAGCAGCTCCTTCGACAGGGGAAGGGAGACCCAGTACTTC.